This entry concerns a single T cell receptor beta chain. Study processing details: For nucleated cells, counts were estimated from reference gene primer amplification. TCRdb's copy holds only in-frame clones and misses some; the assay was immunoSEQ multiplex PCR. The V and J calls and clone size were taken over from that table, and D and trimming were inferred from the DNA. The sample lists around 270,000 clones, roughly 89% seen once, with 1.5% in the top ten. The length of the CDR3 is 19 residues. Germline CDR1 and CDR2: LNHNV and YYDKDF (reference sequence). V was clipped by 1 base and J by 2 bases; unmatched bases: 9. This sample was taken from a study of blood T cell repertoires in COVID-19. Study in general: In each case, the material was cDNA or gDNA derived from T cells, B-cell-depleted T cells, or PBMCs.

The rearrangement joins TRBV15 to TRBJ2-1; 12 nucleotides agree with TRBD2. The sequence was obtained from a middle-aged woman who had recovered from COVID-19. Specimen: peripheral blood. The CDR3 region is CATSRGPRTSGATYNEQFF. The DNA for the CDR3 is TGTGCCACCAGCAGAGGACCGAGGACTAGCGGGGCGACCTACAATGAGCAGTTCTTC.